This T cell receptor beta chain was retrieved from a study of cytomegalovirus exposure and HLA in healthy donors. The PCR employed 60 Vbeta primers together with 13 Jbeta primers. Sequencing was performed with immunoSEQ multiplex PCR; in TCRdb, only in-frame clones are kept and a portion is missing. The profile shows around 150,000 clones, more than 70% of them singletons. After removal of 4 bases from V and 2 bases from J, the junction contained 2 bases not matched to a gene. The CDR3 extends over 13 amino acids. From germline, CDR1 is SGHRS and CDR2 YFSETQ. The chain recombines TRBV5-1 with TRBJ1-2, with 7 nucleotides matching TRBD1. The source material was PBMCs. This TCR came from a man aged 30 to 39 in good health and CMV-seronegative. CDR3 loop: CASSEGQNYGYTF. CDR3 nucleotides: TGCGCCAGCAGCGAGGGACAGAACTATGGCTACACCTTC. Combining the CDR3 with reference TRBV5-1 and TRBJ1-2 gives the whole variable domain KAGVTQTPRYLIKTRGQQVTLSCSPISGHRSVSWYQQTPGQGLQFLFEYFSETQRNKGNFPGRFSGRQFSNSRSEMNVSTLELGDSALYLCASSEGQNYGYTFGSGTRLTVV.